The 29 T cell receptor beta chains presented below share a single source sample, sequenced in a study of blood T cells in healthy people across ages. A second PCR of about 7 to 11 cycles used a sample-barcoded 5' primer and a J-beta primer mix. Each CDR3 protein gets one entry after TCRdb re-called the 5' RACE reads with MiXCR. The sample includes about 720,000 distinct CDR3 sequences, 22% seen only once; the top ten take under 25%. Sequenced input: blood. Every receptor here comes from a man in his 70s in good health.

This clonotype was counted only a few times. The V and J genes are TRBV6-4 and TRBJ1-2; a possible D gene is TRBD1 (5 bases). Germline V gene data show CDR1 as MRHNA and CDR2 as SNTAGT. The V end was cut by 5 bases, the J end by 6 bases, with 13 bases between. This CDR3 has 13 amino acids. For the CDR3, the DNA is TGTGCCAGCAGTCCGCAGGGTGTCAATGGCTACACCTTC. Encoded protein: CASSPQGVNGYTF.

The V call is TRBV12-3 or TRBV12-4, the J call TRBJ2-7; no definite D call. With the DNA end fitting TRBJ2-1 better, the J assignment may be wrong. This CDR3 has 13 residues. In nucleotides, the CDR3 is TGTGCCAGCAGTCCCCAACGTTACAATGAGCAGTTCTTC. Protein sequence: CASSPQRYNEQFF.

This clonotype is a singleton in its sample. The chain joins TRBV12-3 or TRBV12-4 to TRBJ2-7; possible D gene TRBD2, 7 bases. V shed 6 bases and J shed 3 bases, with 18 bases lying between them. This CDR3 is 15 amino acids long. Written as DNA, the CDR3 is TGTGCCAGCAGCCGCTCTGGGGGGGCCTTCTACGAGCAGTACTTC. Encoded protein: CASSRSGGAFYEQYF.

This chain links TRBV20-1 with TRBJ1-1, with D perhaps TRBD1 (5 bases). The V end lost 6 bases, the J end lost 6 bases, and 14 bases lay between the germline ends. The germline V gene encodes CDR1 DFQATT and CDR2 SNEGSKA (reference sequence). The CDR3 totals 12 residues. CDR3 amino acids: CSARWGSAEAFF. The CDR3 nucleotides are TGCAGTGCGAGATGGGGGAGCGCTGAAGCTTTCTTT.

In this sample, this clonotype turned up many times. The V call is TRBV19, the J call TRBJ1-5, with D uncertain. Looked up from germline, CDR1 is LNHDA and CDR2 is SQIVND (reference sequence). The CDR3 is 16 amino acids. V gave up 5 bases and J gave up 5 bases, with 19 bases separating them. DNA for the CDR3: TGTGCCAGTAGTTCCCGGCTTAGGCCCCTGGATCAGCCCCAGCATTTT. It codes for CASSSRLRPLDQPQHF. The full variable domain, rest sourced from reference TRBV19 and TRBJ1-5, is DGGITQSPKYLFRKEGQNVTLSCEQNLNHDAMYWYRQDPGQGLRLIYYSQIVNDFQKGDIAEGYSVSREKKESFPLTVTSAQKNPTAFYLCASSSRLRPLDQPQHFGDGTRLSIL.

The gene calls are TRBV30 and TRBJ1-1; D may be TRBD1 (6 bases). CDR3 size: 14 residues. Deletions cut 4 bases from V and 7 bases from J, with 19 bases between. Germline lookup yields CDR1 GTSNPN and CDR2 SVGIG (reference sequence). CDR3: CAWTLGGGSGEAFF. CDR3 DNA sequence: TGTGCCTGGACCCTAGGGGGGGGTAGTGGTGAAGCTTTCTTT.

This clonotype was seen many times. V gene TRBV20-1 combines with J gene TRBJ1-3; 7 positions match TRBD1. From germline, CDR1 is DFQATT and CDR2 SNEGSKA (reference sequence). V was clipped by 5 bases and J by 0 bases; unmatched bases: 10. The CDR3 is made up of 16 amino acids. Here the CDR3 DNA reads TGCAGTGCTTCGGGACAGCCCTCAAGCTCTGGAAACACCATATATTTT. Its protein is CSASGQPSSSGNTIYF.

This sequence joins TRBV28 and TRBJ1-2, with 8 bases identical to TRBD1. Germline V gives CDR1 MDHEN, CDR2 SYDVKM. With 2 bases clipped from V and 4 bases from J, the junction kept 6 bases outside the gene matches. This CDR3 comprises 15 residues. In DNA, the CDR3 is TGTGCCAGCAGTTTAACCGGACAGGGAGGCTATGGCTACACCTTC. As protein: CASSLTGQGGYGYTF.

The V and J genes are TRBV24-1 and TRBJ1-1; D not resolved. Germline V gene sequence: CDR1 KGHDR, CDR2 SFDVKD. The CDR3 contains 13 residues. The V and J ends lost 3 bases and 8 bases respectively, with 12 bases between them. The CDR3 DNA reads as TGTGCCACCAGTGATGCCCCTGGGGTCGAAGCTTTCTTT. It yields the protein CATSDAPGVEAFF.

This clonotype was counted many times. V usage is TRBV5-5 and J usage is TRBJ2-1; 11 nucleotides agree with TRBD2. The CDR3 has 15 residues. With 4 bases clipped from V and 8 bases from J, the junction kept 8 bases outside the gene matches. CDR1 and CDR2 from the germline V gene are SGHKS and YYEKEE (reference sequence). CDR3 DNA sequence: TGTGCCAGCAGCCCCCTAGCGGGGGGAGATTATGAGCAGTTCTTC. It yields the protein CASSPLAGGDYEQFF.

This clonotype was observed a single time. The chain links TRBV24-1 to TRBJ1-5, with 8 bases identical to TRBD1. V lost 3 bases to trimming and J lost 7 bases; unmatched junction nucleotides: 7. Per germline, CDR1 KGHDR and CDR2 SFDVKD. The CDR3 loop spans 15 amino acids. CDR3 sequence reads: CATSDAGGLGQPQHF. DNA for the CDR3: TGTGCCACCAGTGATGCAGGGGGCCTGGGGCAGCCCCAGCATTTT.

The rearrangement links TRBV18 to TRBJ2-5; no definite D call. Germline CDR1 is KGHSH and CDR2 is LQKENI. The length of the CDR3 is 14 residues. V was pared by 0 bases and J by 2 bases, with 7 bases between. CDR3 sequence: CASSPPIVQETQYF. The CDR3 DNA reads TGTGCCAGCTCACCACCGATCGTTCAAGAGACCCAGTACTTC.

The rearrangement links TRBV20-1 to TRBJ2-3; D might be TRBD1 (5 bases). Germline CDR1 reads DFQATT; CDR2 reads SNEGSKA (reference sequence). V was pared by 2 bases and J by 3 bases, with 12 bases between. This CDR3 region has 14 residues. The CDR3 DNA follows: TGCAGTGCTAGACTACTGAAGGGGACAGATACGCAGTATTTT. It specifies CSARLLKGTDTQYF.

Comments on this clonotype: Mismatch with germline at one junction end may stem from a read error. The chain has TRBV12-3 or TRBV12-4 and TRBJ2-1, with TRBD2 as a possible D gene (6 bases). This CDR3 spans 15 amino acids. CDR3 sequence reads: CAGRSLGAGKGEQFF. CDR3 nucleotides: TGTGCCGGCAGGAGTCTAGGGGCGGGGAAGGGCGAGCAGTTCTTC.

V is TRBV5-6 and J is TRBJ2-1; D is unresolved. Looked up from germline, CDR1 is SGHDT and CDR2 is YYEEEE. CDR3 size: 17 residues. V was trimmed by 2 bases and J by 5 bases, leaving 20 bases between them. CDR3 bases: TGTGCCAGCAGCTTTTCGTTTATGTGGGGAACCCACAATGAGCAGTTCTTC. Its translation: CASSFSFMWGTHNEQFF.

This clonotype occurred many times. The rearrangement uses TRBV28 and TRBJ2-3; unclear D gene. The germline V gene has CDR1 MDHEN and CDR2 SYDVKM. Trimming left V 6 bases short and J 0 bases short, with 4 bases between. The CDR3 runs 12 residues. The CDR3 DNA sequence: TGTGCCAGCAGACAGAGCACAGATACGCAGTATTTT. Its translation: CASRQSTDTQYF.

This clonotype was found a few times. The CDR3 nucleotides are TGTGCCAGCAGTGAAATCAGGACGACGACTAATGAAAAACTGTTTTTT. This codes for CASSEIRTTTNEKLFF. This rearrangement joins TRBV2 to TRBJ1-4; no clear D. Germline lookup yields CDR1 SNHLY and CDR2 FYNNEI. The V end was cut by 2 bases, the J end by 2 bases, with 12 bases between. This CDR3 comprises 16 residues.

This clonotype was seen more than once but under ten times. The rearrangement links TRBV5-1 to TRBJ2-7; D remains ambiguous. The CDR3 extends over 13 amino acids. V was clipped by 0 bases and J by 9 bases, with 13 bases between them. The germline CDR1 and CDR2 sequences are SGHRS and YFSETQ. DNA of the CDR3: TGCGCCAGCAGCTTGGCCTTTGGGCAGTCGCAGTACGTC. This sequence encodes CASSLAFGQSQYV.

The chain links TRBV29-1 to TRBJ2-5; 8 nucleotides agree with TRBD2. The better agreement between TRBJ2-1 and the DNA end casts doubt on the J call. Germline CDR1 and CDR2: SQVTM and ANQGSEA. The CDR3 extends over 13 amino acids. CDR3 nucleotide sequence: TGCAGCGTTGACGGGGGGGCTTTCAATGAGCAGTTCTTC. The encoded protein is CSVDGGAFNEQFF.

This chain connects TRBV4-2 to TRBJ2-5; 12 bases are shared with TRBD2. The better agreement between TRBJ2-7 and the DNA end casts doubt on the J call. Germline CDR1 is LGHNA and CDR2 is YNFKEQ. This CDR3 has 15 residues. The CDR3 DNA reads TGTGCCAGCAGATCCTCGACTAGCGGGAGTGACGAGCAGTACTTC. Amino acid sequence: CASRSSTSGSDEQYF.

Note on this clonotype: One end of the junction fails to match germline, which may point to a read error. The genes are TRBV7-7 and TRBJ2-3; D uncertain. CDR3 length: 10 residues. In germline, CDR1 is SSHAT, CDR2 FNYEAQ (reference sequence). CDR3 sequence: CASSSGGRIF. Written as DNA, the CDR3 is TGTGCCAGCAGCTCAGGCGGCAGGATTTTT.

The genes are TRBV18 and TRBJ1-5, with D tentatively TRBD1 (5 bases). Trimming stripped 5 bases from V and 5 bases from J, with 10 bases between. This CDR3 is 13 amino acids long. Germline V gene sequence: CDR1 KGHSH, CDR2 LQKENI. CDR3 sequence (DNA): TGTGCCAGCTCAGACAGTTCGGATCAGCCCCAGCATTTT. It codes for CASSDSSDQPQHF.

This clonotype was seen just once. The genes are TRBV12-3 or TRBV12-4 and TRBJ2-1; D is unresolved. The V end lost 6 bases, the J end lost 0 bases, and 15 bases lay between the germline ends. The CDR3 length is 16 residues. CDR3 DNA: TGTGCCAGCAGAAACAGCCCTAGTAGCTCCTACAATGAGCAGTTCTTC. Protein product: CASRNSPSSSYNEQFF.

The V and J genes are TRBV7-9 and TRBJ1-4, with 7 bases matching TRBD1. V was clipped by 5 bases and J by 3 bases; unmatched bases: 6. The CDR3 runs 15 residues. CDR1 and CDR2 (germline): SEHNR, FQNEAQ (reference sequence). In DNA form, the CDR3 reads TGTGCCAGCAGCCAACAGGGGACCCCTAATGAAAAACTGTTTTTT. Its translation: CASSQQGTPNEKLFF.

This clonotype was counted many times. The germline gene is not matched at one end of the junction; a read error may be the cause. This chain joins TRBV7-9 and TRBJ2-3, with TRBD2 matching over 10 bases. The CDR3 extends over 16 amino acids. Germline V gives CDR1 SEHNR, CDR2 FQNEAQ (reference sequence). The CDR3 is CASSLRTSGSTDTQYF. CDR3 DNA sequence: TGCGCCAGCAGCTTGAGGACTAGCGGCAGCACAGATACGCAGTATTTT.

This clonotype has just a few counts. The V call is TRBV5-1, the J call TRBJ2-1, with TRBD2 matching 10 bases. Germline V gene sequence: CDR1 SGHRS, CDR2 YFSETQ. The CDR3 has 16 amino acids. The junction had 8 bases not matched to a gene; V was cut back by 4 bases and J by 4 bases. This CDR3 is CASSPAPGLAYNEQFF. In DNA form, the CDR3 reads TGCGCCAGCAGCCCGGCACCGGGACTAGCGTACAATGAGCAGTTCTTC.

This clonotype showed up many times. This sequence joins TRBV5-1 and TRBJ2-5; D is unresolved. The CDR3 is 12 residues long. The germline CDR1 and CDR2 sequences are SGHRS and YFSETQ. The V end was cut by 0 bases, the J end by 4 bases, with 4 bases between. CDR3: CASSLDVETQYF. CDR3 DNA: TGCGCCAGCAGCTTGGACGTAGAGACCCAGTACTTC.

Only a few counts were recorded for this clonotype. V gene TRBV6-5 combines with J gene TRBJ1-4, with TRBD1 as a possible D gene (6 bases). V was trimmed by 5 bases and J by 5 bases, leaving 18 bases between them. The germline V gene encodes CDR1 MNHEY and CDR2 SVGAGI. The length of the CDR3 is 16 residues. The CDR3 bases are TGTGCCAGCAGTCTAACGCCTGGGACAAGCAATGAAAAACTGTTTTTT. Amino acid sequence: CASSLTPGTSNEKLFF.

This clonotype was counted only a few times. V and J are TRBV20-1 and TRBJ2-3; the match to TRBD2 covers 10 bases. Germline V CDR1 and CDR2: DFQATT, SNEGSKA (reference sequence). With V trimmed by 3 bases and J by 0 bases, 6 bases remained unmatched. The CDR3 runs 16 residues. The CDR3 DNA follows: TGCAGTGCTAGGGTATCTAGCGGGGGAAGCACAGATACGCAGTATTTT. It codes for CSARVSSGGSTDTQYF.